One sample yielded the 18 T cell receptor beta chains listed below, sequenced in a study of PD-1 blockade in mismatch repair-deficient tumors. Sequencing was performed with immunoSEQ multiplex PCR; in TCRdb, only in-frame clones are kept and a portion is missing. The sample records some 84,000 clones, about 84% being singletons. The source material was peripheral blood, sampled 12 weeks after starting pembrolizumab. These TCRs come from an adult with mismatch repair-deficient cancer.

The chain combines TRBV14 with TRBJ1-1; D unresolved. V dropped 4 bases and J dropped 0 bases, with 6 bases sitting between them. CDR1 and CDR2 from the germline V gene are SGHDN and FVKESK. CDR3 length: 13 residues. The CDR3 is CASSRLLNTEAFF. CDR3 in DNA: TGTGCCAGCAGCCGACTATTGAACACTGAAGCTTTCTTT. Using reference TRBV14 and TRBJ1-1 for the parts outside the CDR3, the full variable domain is EAGVTQFPSHSVIEKGQTVTLRCDPISGHDNLYWYRRVMGKEIKFLLHFVKESKQDESGMPNNRFLAERTGGTYSTLKVQPAELEDSGVYFCASSRLLNTEAFFGQGTRLTVV.

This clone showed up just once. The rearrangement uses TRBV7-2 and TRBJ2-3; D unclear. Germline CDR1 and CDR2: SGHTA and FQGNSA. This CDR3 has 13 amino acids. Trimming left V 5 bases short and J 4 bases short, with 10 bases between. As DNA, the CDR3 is TGTGCCAGCAGCAGTTTCTCGGCAGATACGCAGTATTTT. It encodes CASSSFSADTQYF.

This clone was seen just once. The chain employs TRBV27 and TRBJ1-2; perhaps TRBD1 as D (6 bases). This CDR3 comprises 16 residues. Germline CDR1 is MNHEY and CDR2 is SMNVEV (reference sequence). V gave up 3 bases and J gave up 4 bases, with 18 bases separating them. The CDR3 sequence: CASSLGRGGDAYGYTF. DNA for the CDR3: TGTGCCAGCAGTTTGGGACGGGGGGGCGACGCCTATGGCTACACCTTC.

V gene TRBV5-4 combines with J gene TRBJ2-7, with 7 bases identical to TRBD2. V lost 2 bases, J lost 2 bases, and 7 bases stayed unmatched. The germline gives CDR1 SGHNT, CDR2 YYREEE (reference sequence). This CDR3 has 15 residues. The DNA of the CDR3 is TGTGCCAGCAGCTTAACTAGCGCCCGCACCTACGAGCAGTACTTC. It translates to CASSLTSARTYEQYF. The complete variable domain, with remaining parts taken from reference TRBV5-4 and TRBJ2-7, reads ETGVTQSPTHLIKTRGQQVTLRCSSQSGHNTVSWYQQALGQGPQFIFQYYREEENGRGNFPPRFSGLQFPNYSSELNVNALELDDSALYLCASSLTSARTYEQYFGPGTRLTVT.

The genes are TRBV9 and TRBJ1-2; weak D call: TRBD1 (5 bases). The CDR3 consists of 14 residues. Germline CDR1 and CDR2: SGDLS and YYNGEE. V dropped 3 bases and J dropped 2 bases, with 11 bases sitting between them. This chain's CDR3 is CASSAPGRNYGYTF. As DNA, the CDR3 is TGTGCCAGCAGCGCTCCGGGACGGAACTATGGCTACACCTTC.

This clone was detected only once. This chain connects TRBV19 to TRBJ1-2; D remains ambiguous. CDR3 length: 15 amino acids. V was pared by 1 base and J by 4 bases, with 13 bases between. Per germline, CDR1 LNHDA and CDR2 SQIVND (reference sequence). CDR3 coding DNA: TGTGCCAGTAGTATAGGGAGGACGGACTTCTATGGCTACACCTTC. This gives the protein CASSIGRTDFYGYTF. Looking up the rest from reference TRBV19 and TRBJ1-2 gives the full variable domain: DGGITQSPKYLFRKEGQNVTLSCEQNLNHDAMYWYRQDPGQGLRLIYYSQIVNDFQKGDIAEGYSVSREKKESFPLTVTSAQKNPTAFYLCASSIGRTDFYGYTFGSGTRLTVV.

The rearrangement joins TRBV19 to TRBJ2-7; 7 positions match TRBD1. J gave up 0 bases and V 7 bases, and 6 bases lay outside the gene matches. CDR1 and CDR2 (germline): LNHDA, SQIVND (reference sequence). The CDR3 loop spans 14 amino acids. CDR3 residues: CASTKTGSSYEQYF. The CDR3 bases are TGTGCCAGTACCAAGACAGGGAGCTCCTACGAGCAGTACTTC.

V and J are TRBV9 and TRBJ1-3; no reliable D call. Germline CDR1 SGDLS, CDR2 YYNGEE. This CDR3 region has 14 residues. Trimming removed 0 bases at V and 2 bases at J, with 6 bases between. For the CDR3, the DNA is TGTGCCAGCAGCGTAGGCCTTCCTGGAAACACCATATATTTT. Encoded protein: CASSVGLPGNTIYF.

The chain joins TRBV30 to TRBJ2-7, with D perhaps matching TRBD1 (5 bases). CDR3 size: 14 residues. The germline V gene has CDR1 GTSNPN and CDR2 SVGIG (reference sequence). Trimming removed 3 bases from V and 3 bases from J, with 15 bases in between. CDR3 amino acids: CAWSPKGIYYEQYF. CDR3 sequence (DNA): TGTGCCTGGAGCCCCAAGGGGATCTACTACGAGCAGTACTTC.

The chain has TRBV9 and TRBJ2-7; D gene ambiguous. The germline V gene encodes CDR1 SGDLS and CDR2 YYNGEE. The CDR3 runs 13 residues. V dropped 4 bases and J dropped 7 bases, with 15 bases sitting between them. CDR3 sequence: CASSPYESEEQYF. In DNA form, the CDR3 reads TGTGCCAGCAGCCCATATGAGAGTGAGGAGCAGTACTTC.

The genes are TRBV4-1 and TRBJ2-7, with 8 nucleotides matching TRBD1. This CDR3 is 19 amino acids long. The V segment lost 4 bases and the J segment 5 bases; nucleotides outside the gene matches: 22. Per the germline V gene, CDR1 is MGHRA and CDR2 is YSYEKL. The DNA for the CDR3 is TGCGCCAGCAGCCCCCTATCGCCCGGCGGACAGGGAGAAGATAACGAGCAGTACTTC. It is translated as CASSPLSPGGQGEDNEQYF.

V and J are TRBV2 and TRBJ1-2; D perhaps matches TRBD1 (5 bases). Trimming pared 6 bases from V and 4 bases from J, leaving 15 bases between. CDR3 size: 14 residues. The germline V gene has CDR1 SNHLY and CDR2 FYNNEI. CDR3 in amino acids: CASSVDMGGYGYTF. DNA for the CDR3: TGTGCCAGCAGCGTGGACATGGGGGGCTATGGCTACACCTTC.

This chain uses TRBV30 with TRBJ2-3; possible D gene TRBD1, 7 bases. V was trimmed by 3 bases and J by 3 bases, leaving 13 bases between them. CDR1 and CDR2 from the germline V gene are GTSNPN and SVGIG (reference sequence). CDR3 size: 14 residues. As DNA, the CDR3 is TGTGCCTGGAGCGGGGGACAGACGACAGATACGCAGTATTTT. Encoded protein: CAWSGGQTTDTQYF. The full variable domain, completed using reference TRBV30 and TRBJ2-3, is SQTIHQWPATLVQPVGSPLSLECTVEGTSNPNLYWYRQAAGRGLQLLFYSVGIGQISSEVPQNLSASRPQDRQFILSSKKLLLSDSGFYLCAWSGGQTTDTQYFGPGTRLTVL.

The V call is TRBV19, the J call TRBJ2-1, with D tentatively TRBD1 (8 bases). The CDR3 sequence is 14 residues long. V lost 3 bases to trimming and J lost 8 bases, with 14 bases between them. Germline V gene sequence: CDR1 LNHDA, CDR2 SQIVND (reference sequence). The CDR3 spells CASSMRTGRDEQFF. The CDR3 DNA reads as TGTGCCAGTAGTATGAGGACAGGGAGGGATGAGCAGTTCTTC.

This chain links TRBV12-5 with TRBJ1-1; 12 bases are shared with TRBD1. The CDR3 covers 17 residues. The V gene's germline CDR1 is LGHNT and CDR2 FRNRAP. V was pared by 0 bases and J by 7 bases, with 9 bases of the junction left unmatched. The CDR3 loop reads CASGLVLGDRGRVEAFF. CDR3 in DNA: TGTGCTAGTGGTTTGGTACTTGGGGACAGGGGGCGGGTTGAAGCTTTCTTT.

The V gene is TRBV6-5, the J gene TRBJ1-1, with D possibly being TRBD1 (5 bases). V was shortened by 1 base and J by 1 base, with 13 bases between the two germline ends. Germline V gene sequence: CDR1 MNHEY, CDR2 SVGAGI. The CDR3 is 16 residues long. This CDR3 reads CASSYYGGPKNTEAFF. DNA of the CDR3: TGTGCCAGCAGTTACTATGGGGGACCAAAGAACACTGAAGCTTTCTTT.

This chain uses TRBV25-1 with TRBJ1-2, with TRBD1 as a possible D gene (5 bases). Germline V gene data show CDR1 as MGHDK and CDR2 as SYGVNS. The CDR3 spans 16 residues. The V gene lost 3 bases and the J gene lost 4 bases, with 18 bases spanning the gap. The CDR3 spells CASSDSSLEGIYGYTF. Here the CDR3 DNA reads TGTGCCAGCAGTGATTCTTCATTAGAGGGGATCTATGGCTACACCTTC.

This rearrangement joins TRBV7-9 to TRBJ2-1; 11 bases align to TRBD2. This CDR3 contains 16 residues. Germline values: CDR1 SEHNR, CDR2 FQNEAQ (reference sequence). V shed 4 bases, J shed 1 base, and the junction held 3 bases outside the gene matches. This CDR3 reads CASSSRLAGSYNEQFF. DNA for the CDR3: TGTGCCAGCAGCTCCCGACTAGCGGGATCCTACAATGAGCAGTTCTTC.